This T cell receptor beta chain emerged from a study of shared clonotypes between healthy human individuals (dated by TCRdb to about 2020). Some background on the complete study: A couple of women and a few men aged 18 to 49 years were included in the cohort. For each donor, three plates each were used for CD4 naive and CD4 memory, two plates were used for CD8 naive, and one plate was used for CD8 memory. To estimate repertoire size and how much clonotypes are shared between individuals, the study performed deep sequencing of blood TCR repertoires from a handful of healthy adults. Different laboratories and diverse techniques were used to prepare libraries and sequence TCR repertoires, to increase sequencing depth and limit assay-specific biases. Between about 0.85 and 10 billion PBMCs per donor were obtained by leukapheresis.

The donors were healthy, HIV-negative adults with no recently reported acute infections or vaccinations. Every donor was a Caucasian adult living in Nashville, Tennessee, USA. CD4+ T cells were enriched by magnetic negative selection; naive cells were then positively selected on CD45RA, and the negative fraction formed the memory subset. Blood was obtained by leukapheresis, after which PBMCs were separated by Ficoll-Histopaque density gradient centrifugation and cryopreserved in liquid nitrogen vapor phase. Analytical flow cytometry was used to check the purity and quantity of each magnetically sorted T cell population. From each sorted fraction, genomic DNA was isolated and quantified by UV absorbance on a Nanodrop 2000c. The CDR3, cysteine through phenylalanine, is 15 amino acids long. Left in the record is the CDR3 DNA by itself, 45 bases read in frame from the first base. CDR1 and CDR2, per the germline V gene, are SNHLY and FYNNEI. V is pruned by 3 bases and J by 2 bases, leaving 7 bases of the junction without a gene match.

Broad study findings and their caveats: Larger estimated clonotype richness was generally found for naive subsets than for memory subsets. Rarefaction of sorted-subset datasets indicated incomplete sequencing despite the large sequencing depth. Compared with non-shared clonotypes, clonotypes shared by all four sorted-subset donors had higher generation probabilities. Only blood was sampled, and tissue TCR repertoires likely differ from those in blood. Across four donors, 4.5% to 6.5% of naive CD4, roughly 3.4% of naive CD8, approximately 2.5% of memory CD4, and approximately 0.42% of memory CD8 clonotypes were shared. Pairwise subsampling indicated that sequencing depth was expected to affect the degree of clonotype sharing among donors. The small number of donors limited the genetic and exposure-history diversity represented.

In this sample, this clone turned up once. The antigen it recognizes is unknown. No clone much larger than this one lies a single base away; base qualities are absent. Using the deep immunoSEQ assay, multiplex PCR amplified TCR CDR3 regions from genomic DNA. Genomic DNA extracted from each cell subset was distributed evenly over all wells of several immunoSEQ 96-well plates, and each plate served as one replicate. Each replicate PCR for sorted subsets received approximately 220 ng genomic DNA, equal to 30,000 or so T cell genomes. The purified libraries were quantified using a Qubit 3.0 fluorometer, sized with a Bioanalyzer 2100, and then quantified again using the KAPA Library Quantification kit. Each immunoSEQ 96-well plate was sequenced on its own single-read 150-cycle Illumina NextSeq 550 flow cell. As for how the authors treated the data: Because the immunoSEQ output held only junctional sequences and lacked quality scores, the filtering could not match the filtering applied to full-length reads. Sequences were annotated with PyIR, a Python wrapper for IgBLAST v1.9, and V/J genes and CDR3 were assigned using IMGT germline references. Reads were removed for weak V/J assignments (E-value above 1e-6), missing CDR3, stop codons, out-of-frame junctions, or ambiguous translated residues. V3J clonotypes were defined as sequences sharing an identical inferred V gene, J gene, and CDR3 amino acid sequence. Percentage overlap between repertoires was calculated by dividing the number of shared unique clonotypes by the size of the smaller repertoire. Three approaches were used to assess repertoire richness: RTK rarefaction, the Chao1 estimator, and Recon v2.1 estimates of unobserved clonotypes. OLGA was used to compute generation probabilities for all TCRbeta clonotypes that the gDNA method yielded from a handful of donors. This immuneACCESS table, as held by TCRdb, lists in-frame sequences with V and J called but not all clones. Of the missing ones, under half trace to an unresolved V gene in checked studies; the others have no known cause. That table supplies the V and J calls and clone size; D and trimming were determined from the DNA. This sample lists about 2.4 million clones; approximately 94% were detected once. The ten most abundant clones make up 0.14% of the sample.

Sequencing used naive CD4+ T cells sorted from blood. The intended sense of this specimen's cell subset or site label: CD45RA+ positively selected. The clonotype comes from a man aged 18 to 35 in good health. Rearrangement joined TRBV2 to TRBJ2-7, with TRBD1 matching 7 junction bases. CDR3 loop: CASSESRGFAYEQYF. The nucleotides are TGTGCCAGCAGTGAGTCCAGGGGGTTCGCCTACGAGCAGTACTTC.